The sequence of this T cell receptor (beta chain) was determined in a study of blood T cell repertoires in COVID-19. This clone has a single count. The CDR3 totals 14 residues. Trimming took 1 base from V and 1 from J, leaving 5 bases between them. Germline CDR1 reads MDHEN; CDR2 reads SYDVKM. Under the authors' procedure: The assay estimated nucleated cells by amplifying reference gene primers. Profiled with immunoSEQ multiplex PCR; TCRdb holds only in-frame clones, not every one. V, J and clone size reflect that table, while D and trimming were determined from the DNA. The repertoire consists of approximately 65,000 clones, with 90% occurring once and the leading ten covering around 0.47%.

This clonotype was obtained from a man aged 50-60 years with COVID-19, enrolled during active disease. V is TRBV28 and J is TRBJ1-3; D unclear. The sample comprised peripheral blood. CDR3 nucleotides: TGTGCCAGCAGTTTATCGCGGTCTGGAAACACCATATATTTT. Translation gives CASSLSRSGNTIYF.